This TCR beta chain was sequenced for a study of T cell responses to AZD1222 COVID-19 vaccine. Notes on this clone: The antigen remains unidentified.

TCRdb's copy holds only in-frame clones and misses some; the assay was immunoSEQ multiplex PCR. The sample gives more than 85,000 clones, around 87% of which show up once; 4% to 5.5% is in the top ten. The CDR3 length is 13 residues. V dropped 0 bases and J dropped 8 bases, with 8 bases sitting between them. Germline loops: CDR1 MNHEY, CDR2 SMNVEV (reference sequence). General observations from the study: Along spike, vaccine-associated CD4 TCRs were found throughout, with dominance at 160-218 and 743-854. White British people made up most donors, females outnumbered males, and clonal diversity was possibly underestimated.

The sequenced sample was peripheral blood, obtained 28 days after the second AZD1222 dose. The chain carries TRBV27 and TRBJ2-1; unclear D gene. This TCR came from an adult who received the AZD1222 COVID-19 vaccine. The CDR3, as DNA: TGTGCCAGCAGTTTATCCATAGCCCATGAGCAGTTCTTC. It yields the protein CASSLSIAHEQFF.